This T cell receptor (beta chain) is from a study of identical twins. The study's findings and limits: The abundant beta clonotypes from cord blood had fewer insertions, and memory repertoires had none of this. A cross-sectional statistical analysis, not follow-up of the same donors, supported the conclusions.

The V gene's germline CDR1 is MNHEY and CDR2 SMNVEV (reference sequence). The CDR3 loop spans 16 amino acids. Between the trimmed V and J ends, which lost 5 bases and 0 bases, there was a span of 14 bases. Regarding this clonotype: Its antigen is as yet unknown.

TCRdb re-derived calls from the 5' RACE reads in MiXCR, one entry per CDR3 protein. The data show 460,000 or so distinct CDR3 sequences, 11% to 15% seen once. This sample was also put to use in a study of yellow fever vaccine responses in identical twins.

This receptor was taken from a woman younger than 30 in good health. The sample was CD4+ T cells sorted from blood. The gene calls are TRBV27 and TRBJ2-4; no firm D call. CDR3 nucleotides: TGTGCCAGCAGTCTCACAGTTGACGTAGCCAAAAACATTCAGTACTTC. This encodes CASSLTVDVAKNIQYF.